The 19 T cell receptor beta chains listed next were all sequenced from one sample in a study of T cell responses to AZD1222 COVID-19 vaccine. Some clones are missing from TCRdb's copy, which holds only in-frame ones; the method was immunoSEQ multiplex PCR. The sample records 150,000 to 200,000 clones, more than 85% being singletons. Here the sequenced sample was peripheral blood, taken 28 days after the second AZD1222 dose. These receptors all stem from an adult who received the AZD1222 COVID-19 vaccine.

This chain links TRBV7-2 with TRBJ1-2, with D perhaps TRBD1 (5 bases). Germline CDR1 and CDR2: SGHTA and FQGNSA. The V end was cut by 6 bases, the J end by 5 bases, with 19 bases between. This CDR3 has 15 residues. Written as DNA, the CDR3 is TGTGCCAGCAGTCGAACAGGTATCCGAGGGTATGGCTACACCTTC. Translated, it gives CASSRTGIRGYGYTF.

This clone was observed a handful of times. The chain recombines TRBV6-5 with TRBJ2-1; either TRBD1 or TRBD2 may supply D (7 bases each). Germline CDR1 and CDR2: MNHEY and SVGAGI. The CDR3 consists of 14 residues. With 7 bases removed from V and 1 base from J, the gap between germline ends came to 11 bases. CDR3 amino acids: CASTQGGSYNEQFF. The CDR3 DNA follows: TGTGCCAGCACGCAGGGGGGGTCCTACAATGAGCAGTTCTTC.

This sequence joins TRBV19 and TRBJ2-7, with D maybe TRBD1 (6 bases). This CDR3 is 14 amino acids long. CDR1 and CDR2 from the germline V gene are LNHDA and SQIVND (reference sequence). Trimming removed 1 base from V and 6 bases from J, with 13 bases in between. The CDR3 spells CASSIVFQGPEQYF. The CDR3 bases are TGTGCCAGTAGTATAGTTTTCCAGGGGCCCGAGCAGTACTTC.

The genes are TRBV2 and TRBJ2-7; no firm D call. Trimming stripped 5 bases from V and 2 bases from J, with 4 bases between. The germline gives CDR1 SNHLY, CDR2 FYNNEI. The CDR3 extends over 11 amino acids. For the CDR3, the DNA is TGTGCCAGCAGTATCCCCTACGAGCAGTACTTC. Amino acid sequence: CASSIPYEQYF. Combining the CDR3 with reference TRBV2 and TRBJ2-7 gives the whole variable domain EPEVTQTPSHQVTQMGQEVILRCVPISNHLYFYWYRQILGQKVEFLVSFYNNEISEKSEIFDDQFSVERPDGSNFTLKIRSTKLEDSAMYFCASSIPYEQYFGPGTRLTVT.

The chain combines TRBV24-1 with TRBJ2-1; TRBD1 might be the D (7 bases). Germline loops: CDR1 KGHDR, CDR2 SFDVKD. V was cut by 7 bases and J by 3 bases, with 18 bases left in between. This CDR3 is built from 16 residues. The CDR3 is CATSARTGGDYNEQFF. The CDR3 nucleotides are TGTGCCACCAGCGCTAGGACAGGCGGGGACTACAATGAGCAGTTCTTC.

The CDR3 DNA follows: TGTGCCAGCAGCTCGCCTGTGGGGGAAACTTATGGCTACACCTTC. This sequence encodes CASSSPVGETYGYTF. The V and J genes are TRBV7-8 and TRBJ1-2; a possible D gene is TRBD1 (5 bases). CDR1 and CDR2 (germline): SGHVS, FQNEAQ. V lost 4 bases to trimming and J lost 5 bases, with 17 bases between them. The CDR3 extends over 15 amino acids.

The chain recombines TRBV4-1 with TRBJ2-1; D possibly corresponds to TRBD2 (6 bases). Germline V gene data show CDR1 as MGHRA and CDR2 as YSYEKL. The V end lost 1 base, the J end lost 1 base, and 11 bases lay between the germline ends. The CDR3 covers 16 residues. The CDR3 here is CASSQGVGRSYNEQFF. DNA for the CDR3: TGCGCCAGCAGCCAAGGTGTGGGGAGGTCCTACAATGAGCAGTTCTTC.

The CDR3 reads CASSLARGGETQYF. The CDR3 DNA sequence: TGTGCCAGCAGCTTGGCACGGGGAGGAGAGACCCAGTACTTC. The V gene is TRBV5-4, the J gene TRBJ2-5; D possibly corresponds to TRBD2 (6 bases). The CDR3 is made up of 14 amino acids. The V end was cut by 0 bases, the J end by 4 bases, with 10 bases between. Germline CDR1 and CDR2: SGHNT and YYREEE (reference sequence).

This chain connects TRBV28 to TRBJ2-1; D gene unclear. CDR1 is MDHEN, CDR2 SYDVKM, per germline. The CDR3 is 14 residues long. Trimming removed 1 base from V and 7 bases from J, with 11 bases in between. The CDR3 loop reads CASSLLSSINEQFF. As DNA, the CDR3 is TGTGCCAGCAGTTTATTAAGCTCGATTAATGAGCAGTTCTTC.

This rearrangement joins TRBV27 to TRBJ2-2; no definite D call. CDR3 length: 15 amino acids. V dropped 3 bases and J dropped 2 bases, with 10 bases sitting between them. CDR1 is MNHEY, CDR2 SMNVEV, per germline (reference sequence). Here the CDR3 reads CASSFITENTGELFF. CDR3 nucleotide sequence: TGTGCCAGCAGTTTCATCACTGAAAACACCGGGGAGCTGTTTTTT.

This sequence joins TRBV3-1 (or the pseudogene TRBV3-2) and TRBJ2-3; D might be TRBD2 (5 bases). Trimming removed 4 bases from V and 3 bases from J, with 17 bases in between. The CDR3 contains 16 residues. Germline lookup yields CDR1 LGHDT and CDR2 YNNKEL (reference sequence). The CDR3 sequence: CASSPNVGVATDTQYF. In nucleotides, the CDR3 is TGTGCCAGCAGCCCAAACGTGGGAGTAGCGACAGATACGCAGTATTTT.

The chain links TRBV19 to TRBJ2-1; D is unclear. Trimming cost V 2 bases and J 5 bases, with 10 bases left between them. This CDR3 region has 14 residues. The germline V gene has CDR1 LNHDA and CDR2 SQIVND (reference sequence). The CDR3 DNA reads TGTGCCAGTAGTATACGGCCGGAAAACAATGAGCAGTTCTTC. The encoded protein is CASSIRPENNEQFF.

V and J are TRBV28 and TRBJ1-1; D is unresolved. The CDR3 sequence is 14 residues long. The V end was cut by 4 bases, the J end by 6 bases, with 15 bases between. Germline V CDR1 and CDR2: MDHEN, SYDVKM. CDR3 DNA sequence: TGTGCCAGCAGTTCCGTACGGAGACCCGCTGAAGCTTTCTTT. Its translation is CASSSVRRPAEAFF.

Written as DNA, the CDR3 is TGTGCCAGCAGTTTAGCTTCAGAGACCCAGTACTTC. Translating gives CASSLASETQYF. The chain recombines TRBV12-3 or TRBV12-4 with TRBJ2-5; D remains unclear. The germline V and J ends were trimmed by 0 bases and 4 bases, with 3 bases remaining between them. The CDR3 extends over 12 amino acids.

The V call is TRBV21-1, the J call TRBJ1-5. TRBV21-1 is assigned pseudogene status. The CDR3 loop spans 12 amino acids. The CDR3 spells CASSRGLQPQHF. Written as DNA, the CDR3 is TGTGCCAGCAGCAGGGGTCTTCAGCCCCAGCATTTT.

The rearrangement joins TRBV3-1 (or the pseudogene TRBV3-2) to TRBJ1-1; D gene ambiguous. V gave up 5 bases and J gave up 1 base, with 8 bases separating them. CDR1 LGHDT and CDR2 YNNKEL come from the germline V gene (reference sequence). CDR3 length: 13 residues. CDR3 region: CASSFSGNTEAFF. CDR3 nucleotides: TGTGCCAGCAGCTTCTCAGGGAACACTGAAGCTTTCTTT.

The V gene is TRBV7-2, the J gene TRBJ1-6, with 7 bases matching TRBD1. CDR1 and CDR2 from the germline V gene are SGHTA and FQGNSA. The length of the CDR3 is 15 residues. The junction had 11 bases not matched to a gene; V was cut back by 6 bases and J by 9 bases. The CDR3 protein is CASSPTRGRLSPLHF. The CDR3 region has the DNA TGTGCCAGCAGTCCGACAAGGGGGCGCCTTTCACCCCTCCACTTT.

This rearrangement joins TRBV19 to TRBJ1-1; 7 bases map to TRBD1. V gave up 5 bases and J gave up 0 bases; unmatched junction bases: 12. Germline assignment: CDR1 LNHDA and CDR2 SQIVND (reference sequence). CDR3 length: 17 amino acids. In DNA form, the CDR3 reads TGTGCCAGTAGTCCACACCGGGACAGCAGGCTGAACACTGAAGCTTTCTTT. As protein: CASSPHRDSRLNTEAFF.

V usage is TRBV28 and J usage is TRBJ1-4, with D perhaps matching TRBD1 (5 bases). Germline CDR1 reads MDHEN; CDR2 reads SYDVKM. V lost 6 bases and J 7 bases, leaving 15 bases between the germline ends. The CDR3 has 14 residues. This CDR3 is CASRSLGGIEKLFF. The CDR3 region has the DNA TGTGCCAGCAGGTCGTTGGGGGGGATTGAAAAACTGTTTTTT.